This T cell receptor (beta chain) derives from a study of PD-1 blockade in classical Hodgkin lymphoma. Turning to the study itself: It was nivolumab at 3 mg/kg, given intravenously every 2 weeks, that patients received. Study results and limitations: A reduction in baseline TCR diversity was reportedly seen in newly diagnosed patients relative to healthy donors. Complete responders matched newly diagnosed patients in baseline diversity.

Each patient experienced a relapse that followed autologous stem cell transplantation, and brentuximab vedotin exposure varied. Complete response, partial response or progressive disease was recorded as best response. Remarks on this clone: What it binds is unknown.

Libraries were prepared by immunoSEQ multiplex PCR; TCRdb keeps only in-frame clonotypes and omits some of them. The sample lists more than 140,000 clones; just under 80% were seen once. V shed 1 base and J 0 bases; nucleotides not matched to a gene: 9. From germline, CDR1 is SGHVS and CDR2 FQNEAQ. The CDR3 runs 18 residues. The origin of this receptor is a human donor with classical Hodgkin lymphoma. The chain links TRBV7-8 to TRBJ2-5; 9 bases map to TRBD2. The sample consisted of peripheral blood mononuclear cells (PBMCs), taken before the second cycle of nivolumab. The CDR3 coding sequence is TGTGCCAGCAGCTTAGAACCGTTGACTAGCGGAAACCAAGAGACCCAGTACTTC. This gives the protein CASSLEPLTSGNQETQYF.